These 11 T cell receptor beta chains were sequenced from one sample in a study of OX40 agonist ivuxolimab in advanced cancers. Here immunoSEQ multiplex PCR was the method, and the copy in TCRdb shows in-frame clones only, minus some. The table lists 70,000 to 100,000 clones, 89% of them singletons. Sequencing was performed on CD4+ or CD8+ T cells sorted from blood, taken in a trial of the OX40 agonist ivuxolimab. These receptors all come from an adult with an advanced solid tumor such as melanoma, head and neck, liver or kidney cancer.

This chain connects TRBV2 to TRBJ2-5; D not certain. Per the germline V gene, CDR1 is SNHLY and CDR2 is FYNNEI. The CDR3 covers 13 residues. V lost 8 bases, J lost 4 bases, and 14 bases lay in between. The CDR3 here is CASLGFGPETQYF. The DNA for the CDR3 is TGTGCCAGCCTGGGTTTTGGGCCAGAGACCCAGTACTTC.

J is TRBJ1-2 and V is TRBV19; the D gene is possibly TRBD1 (6 bases). V was shortened by 6 bases and J by 4 bases, with 12 bases between the two germline ends. The CDR3 runs to 13 residues. Per germline, CDR1 LNHDA and CDR2 SQIVND (reference sequence). The CDR3 loop reads CASRKDSLYGYTF. The CDR3 DNA is TGTGCCAGTAGAAAGGACAGTCTCTATGGCTACACCTTC.

The V call is TRBV29-1, the J call TRBJ1-3; D gene uncertain. There are 14 residues in the CDR3. V dropped 5 bases and J dropped 1 base, with 12 bases sitting between them. Germline CDR1 is SQVTM and CDR2 is ANQGSEA. CDR3 residues: CSVLDGKSGNTIYF. The CDR3 nucleotides read TGCAGCGTTTTAGACGGTAAATCTGGAAACACCATATATTTT. Together with reference TRBV29-1 and TRBJ1-3, the CDR3 gives the full variable domain: SAVISQKPSRDICQRGTSLTIQCQVDSQVTMMFWYRQQPGQSLTLIATANQGSEATYESGFVIDKFPISRPNLTFSTLTVSNMSPEDSSIYLCSVLDGKSGNTIYFGEGSWLTVV.

The chain couples TRBV19 to TRBJ2-7, with 8 bases matching TRBD2. Trimming at V came to 6 bases and at J to 2 bases, leaving 12 bases not matched to a gene. CDR3 length: 16 residues. Germline lookup yields CDR1 LNHDA and CDR2 SQIVND (reference sequence). CDR3 in amino acids: CASRPPAGAATYEQYF. The CDR3 bases are TGTGCCAGTAGACCCCCAGCGGGAGCCGCCACCTACGAGCAGTACTTC.

J is TRBJ2-7 and V is TRBV10-1; D remains ambiguous. This CDR3 spans 15 amino acids. Germline CDR1 WNHNN, CDR2 SYGVQD (reference sequence). V lost 4 bases to trimming and J lost 4 bases, with 17 bases between them. CDR3 DNA sequence: TGCGCCAGCAGTGTCCTCGGTCCCACGGGTTACGAGCAGTACTTC. It encodes CASSVLGPTGYEQYF.

Notes on this clone: Other DNA variants within this sample encode the same CDR3. The chain uses TRBV27 and TRBJ2-3; 9 bases agree with TRBD1. The CDR3 sequence is 16 residues long. The J segment lost 5 bases and the V segment lost 2 bases, leaving 8 bases of the junction unmatched. Germline V lookup: CDR1 MNHEY, CDR2 SMNVEV (reference sequence). DNA for the CDR3: TGTGCCAGCAGTTTACTGGGACAGGGAGGAAAAGATACGCAGTATTTT. It yields the protein CASSLLGQGGKDTQYF.

The chain carries TRBV30 and TRBJ2-2, with 9 bases fitting TRBD1. Germline V gene sequence: CDR1 GTSNPN, CDR2 SVGIG (reference sequence). The CDR3 has 15 residues. Trimming at V came to 1 base and at J to 5 bases, leaving 5 bases not matched to a gene. CDR3 bases: TGTGCCTGGAGTGACCCCGGGACAGGGACCGGGGAGCTGTTTTTT. Amino acid sequence: CAWSDPGTGTGELFF.

The chain carries TRBV4-3 and TRBJ2-1, with 7 bases aligning to TRBD1. Germline lookup yields CDR1 LGHNA and CDR2 YSLEER. V gave up 0 bases and J gave up 0 bases; unmatched junction bases: 5. CDR3 length: 17 amino acids. The CDR3 is CASSQEDRASSYNEQFF. CDR3 DNA sequence: TGCGCCAGCAGCCAAGAAGACAGGGCGAGCTCCTACAATGAGCAGTTCTTC.

This sequence joins TRBV6-6 and TRBJ1-1; D remains unclear. Trimming stripped 6 bases from V and 2 bases from J, with 7 bases between. Germline lookup yields CDR1 MNHNY and CDR2 SVGAGI (reference sequence). The CDR3 consists of 12 residues. CDR3 sequence (DNA): TGTGCCAGCAGAACGATCAACACTGAAGCTTTCTTT. This translates into CASRTINTEAFF.

The J gene is TRBJ2-7, the V gene TRBV7-9, with 9 bases fitting TRBD2. V trimming: 5 bases; J trimming: 3 bases; junction bases outside the gene matches: 14. Germline V gene data show CDR1 as SEHNR and CDR2 as FQNEAQ (reference sequence). CDR3 size: 17 residues. CDR3 amino acids: CASSTDLGLAINYEQYF. For the CDR3, the DNA is TGTGCCAGCAGCACCGATTTGGGACTAGCCATTAACTACGAGCAGTACTTC.

V is TRBV2 and J is TRBJ1-1, with 9 bases fitting TRBD1. Per germline, CDR1 SNHLY and CDR2 FYNNEI. V lost 5 bases, J lost 4 bases, and 8 bases stayed unmatched. The CDR3 has 15 amino acids. CDR3 bases: TGTGCCAGCAGTAGGACAGGGGCCGGGGGCACTGAAGCTTTCTTT. Its protein product is CASSRTGAGGTEAFF.